These 23 T cell receptor beta chains originate from one sample sequenced in a study of identical twins. TCRdb re-derived calls from the 5' RACE reads in MiXCR, one entry per CDR3 protein. This table has 210,000 or so distinct CDR3 sequences, approximately 15% appearing once. This sample also appeared in a second study, on T cells expressing NK-cell markers.

Specimen: CD8+ T cells sorted from blood. The receptors shown here come from a woman aged 18 to 35 in good health.

The chain links TRBV5-4 to TRBJ2-2; 11 bases match TRBD1. V shed 0 bases and J 6 bases; nucleotides not matched to a gene: 4. The CDR3 contains 16 residues. Germline CDR1 reads SGHNT; CDR2 reads YYREEE (reference sequence). The CDR3 reads CASSLDLGQGAGELFF. CDR3 bases: TGTGCCAGCAGCTTGGATTTGGGACAGGGGGCCGGGGAGCTGTTTTTT.

This sequence joins TRBV6-4 and TRBJ2-2; D uncertain. The CDR3 consists of 14 residues. CDR1 MRHNA and CDR2 SNTAGT come from the germline V gene. V lost 2 bases to trimming and J lost 0 bases, with 4 bases between them. The CDR3 loop is CASSDKTNTGELFF. The CDR3, as DNA: TGTGCCAGCAGTGACAAAACGAACACCGGGGAGCTGTTTTTT.

The chain links TRBV5-7 to TRBJ2-7, with D hard to call. TRBV5-7 falls under the ORF class, with uncertain function. The CDR3 covers 12 residues. V was shortened by 5 bases and J by 5 bases, with 11 bases between the two germline ends. CDR3 in amino acids: CASSPPADEQYF. The CDR3 bases are TGTGCCAGCAGTCCGCCCGCGGACGAGCAGTACTTC.

The chain recombines TRBV6-1 with TRBJ1-1; D possibly corresponds to TRBD1 (6 bases). Germline V gives CDR1 MNHNS, CDR2 SASEGT. The CDR3 loop spans 14 amino acids. Trimming removed 4 bases from V and 4 bases from J, with 13 bases in between. CDR3 DNA sequence: TGTGCCAGCAGTGGATATACAGGGCCCACTGAAGCTTTCTTT. It translates to CASSGYTGPTEAFF.

This clonotype was seen only a few times. V is TRBV4-3 and J is TRBJ2-1; the match to TRBD2 covers 10 bases. The CDR3 is 14 amino acids. In germline, CDR1 is LGHNA, CDR2 YSLEER. V lost 1 base and J lost 10; bases outside the gene matches: 4. In DNA, the CDR3 is TGCGCCAGCAGCCAAGTGGGAGCGGGAGGGGAGCAGTTCTTC. Translated: CASSQVGAGGEQFF.

A few counts support this clonotype. This chain uses TRBV20-1 with TRBJ2-1; D is unresolved. V was clipped by 6 bases and J by 2 bases, with 11 bases between them. Germline assignment: CDR1 DFQATT and CDR2 SNEGSKA (reference sequence). The CDR3 sequence is 13 residues long. The CDR3 is CSAWAITYNEQFF. DNA of the CDR3: TGCAGTGCCTGGGCCATCACCTACAATGAGCAGTTCTTC.

This clonotype occurred a few times. The gene calls are TRBV2 and TRBJ1-5; D is ambiguous. Germline V lookup: CDR1 SNHLY, CDR2 FYNNEI. The ends were cut back, 1 base at V and 2 bases at J, with 6 bases in the middle. This CDR3 is built from 14 residues. Written as DNA, the CDR3 is TGTGCCAGCAGTGAAGTTCAGGGCAATCAGCCCCAGCATTTT. Translation gives CASSEVQGNQPQHF.

A few counts support this clonotype. V gene TRBV20-1 combines with J gene TRBJ2-1; a possible D gene is TRBD2 (5 bases). Germline assignment: CDR1 DFQATT and CDR2 SNEGSKA (reference sequence). V was clipped by 3 bases and J by 3 bases, with 15 bases between them. The length of the CDR3 is 15 residues. CDR3 loop: CSASPTSGDYNEQFF. The CDR3 region has the DNA TGCAGTGCTAGCCCGACGAGCGGAGACTACAATGAGCAGTTCTTC.

The chain recombines TRBV29-1 with TRBJ1-2, with 7 bases lining up with TRBD1. V gave up 4 bases and J gave up 4 bases; unmatched junction bases: 3. The CDR3 contains 12 residues. Germline loops: CDR1 SQVTM, CDR2 ANQGSEA. The CDR3 nucleotides read TGCAGCGTTGCCCCAGGGGGCTATGGCTACACCTTC. This translates into CSVAPGGYGYTF.

The chain joins TRBV6-5 to TRBJ1-2; D ambiguous. Trimming stripped 4 bases from V and 8 bases from J, with 11 bases between. The CDR3 length is 12 residues. The V gene's germline CDR1 is MNHEY and CDR2 SVGAGI. CDR3 sequence: CASSFGVGGYTF. In nucleotides, the CDR3 is TGTGCCAGCAGTTTTGGGGTGGGGGGCTACACCTTC.

The V and J genes are TRBV12-3 or TRBV12-4 and TRBJ2-5, with 10 bases that match TRBD2. Trimming cost V 4 bases and J 1 base; bases outside gene matches: 6. The CDR3 runs to 16 residues. The CDR3 is CASSSNSGGSQETQYF. CDR3 in DNA: TGTGCCAGCAGTTCAAATAGCGGGGGGTCCCAAGAGACCCAGTACTTC.

In its sample, this clonotype was seen a few times. The chain employs TRBV3-1 and TRBJ2-1, with D perhaps TRBD1 (5 bases). CDR3 size: 17 residues. Trimming removed 4 bases at V and 6 bases at J, with 22 bases between. CDR1 is LGHDT, CDR2 YNNKEL, per germline (reference sequence). The CDR3 DNA follows: TGTGCCAGCAGCCTAGACAACAGGCACTTTGAGGTCAATGAGCAGTTCTTC. Protein product: CASSLDNRHFEVNEQFF.

The V gene is TRBV24-1, the J gene TRBJ2-3; TRBD2 matches at 9 bases. V trimming: 6 bases; J trimming: 1 base; junction bases outside the gene matches: 10. CDR3 length equals 17 residues. From germline, CDR1 is KGHDR and CDR2 SFDVKD. The CDR3 nucleotides read TGTGCCACCAGTAGTATAGCGGGGGAAGGGGGCACAGATACGCAGTATTTT. It is translated as CATSSIAGEGGTDTQYF.

This clonotype was counted a few times. The gene calls are TRBV20-1 and TRBJ1-1; D remains ambiguous. The CDR3 has 15 residues. V was cut by 0 bases and J by 0 bases, with 11 bases left in between. The germline CDR1 and CDR2 sequences are DFQATT and SNEGSKA (reference sequence). The CDR3 DNA reads TGCAGTGCTAGAGAACCACAGCCAGTGAACACTGAAGCTTTCTTT. Its translation: CSAREPQPVNTEAFF.

This clonotype was counted a few times. The rearrangement uses TRBV7-2 and TRBJ2-3; unclear D gene. The V end was cut by 0 bases, the J end by 1 base, with 11 bases between. The CDR3 runs to 16 residues. From germline, CDR1 is SGHTA and CDR2 FQGNSA. CDR3 in DNA: TGTGCCAGCAGCTTAGCTAGGGTCGGTCGCACAGATACGCAGTATTTT. It specifies CASSLARVGRTDTQYF.

J is TRBJ2-7 and V is TRBV3-1; D gene unclear. CDR3 length: 12 residues. In germline, CDR1 is LGHDT, CDR2 YNNKEL (reference sequence). V was trimmed by 5 bases and J by 1 base, leaving 6 bases between them. CDR3 region: CASSGVSYEQYF. CDR3 in DNA: TGTGCCAGCAGCGGGGTGTCCTACGAGCAGTACTTC.

This clonotype was detected a few times. J is TRBJ1-1 and V is TRBV12-3 or TRBV12-4; D possibly corresponds to TRBD1 (6 bases). The CDR3 is 14 residues long. The V end was cut by 5 bases, the J end by 1 base, with 11 bases between. In DNA form, the CDR3 reads TGTGCCAGCAGTCCGAAGACAGGGAACACTGAAGCTTTCTTT. Residues: CASSPKTGNTEAFF.

This clonotype was picked up a small number of times. The CDR3 nucleotides read TGTGCCAGCAGTCCCCCTAATGAAAAACTGTTTTTT. Translation: CASSPPNEKLFF. The chain carries TRBV12-3 or TRBV12-4 and TRBJ1-4; D is unclear. CDR3 size: 12 residues. The ends were cut back, 5 bases at V and 3 bases at J, with 4 bases in the middle.

The V call is TRBV6-2 or TRBV6-3, the J call TRBJ2-4; D uncertain. The CDR3 totals 16 residues. Germline CDR1 and CDR2: MNHEY and SVGEGT. V was clipped by 4 bases and J by 0 bases, with 13 bases between them. The CDR3 spells CASSSLLYGAKNIQYF. The CDR3 nucleotides are TGTGCCAGCAGTTCCCTCCTTTATGGAGCCAAAAACATTCAGTACTTC.

This chain connects TRBV2 to TRBJ2-7; TRBD2 matches 12 bases. The V gene's germline CDR1 is SNHLY and CDR2 FYNNEI. The CDR3 runs to 15 residues. Trimming at V came to 6 bases and at J to 0 bases, leaving 3 bases not matched to a gene. CDR3 in DNA: TGTGCCAGCAGGGAACTAGCGGGGGGCTCCTACGAGCAGTACTTC. Encoded protein: CASRELAGGSYEQYF. The full variable domain, its missing parts supplied by reference TRBV2 and TRBJ2-7, is EPEVTQTPSHQVTQMGQEVILRCVPISNHLYFYWYRQILGQKVEFLVSFYNNEISEKSEIFDDQFSVERPDGSNFTLKIRSTKLEDSAMYFCASRELAGGSYEQYFGPGTRLTVT.

In its sample, this clonotype was seen a few times. The V and J genes are TRBV10-3 and TRBJ2-7, with D tentatively TRBD1 (6 bases). This CDR3 has 13 residues. V dropped 6 bases and J dropped 1 base, with 10 bases sitting between them. The V gene's germline CDR1 is ENHRY and CDR2 SYGVKD. Here the CDR3 DNA reads TGTGCCATCAGCCCGACAGGTTCCTACGAGCAGTACTTC. Translation gives CAISPTGSYEQYF.

The chain is built from TRBV20-1 and TRBJ1-1; D possibly corresponds to TRBD1 (5 bases). V was clipped by 1 base and J by 7 bases, with 16 bases between them. CDR1 is DFQATT and CDR2 is SNEGSKA in the germline V gene (reference sequence). The length of the CDR3 is 14 residues. In DNA, the CDR3 is TGCAGTGCTAGAGGGCTTGCAGGGTGGATTGAAGCTTTCTTT. This encodes CSARGLAGWIEAFF.

This clonotype was observed a few times. The rearrangement uses TRBV12-3 or TRBV12-4 and TRBJ2-2; D gene unclear. CDR3 length: 13 amino acids. The V and J ends lost 8 bases and 9 bases respectively, with 16 bases between them. CDR3 nucleotides: TGTGCCAGCGGTCCGCTCGTTGGCCGGGAGCTGTTTTTT. It yields the protein CASGPLVGRELFF.